This passage covers 21 T cell receptor beta chains from one sample sequenced in a study of CD8 T cells in ankylosing spondylitis. TCRdb analysed the 5' RACE reads with MiXCR anew, one entry per CDR3 protein. The sample consists of about 230,000 distinct CDR3 sequences, approximately 8% of them appearing once. The sample consisted of blood, either unsorted or a sorted T cell fraction (not recorded which). These receptors were obtained from a female donor with ankylosing spondylitis or in good health (not recorded which).

In this sample, this clonotype turned up many times. The rearrangement links TRBV7-2 to TRBJ1-2; D gene ambiguous. V gave up 2 bases and J gave up 6 bases, with 4 bases separating them. Germline CDR1 is SGHTA and CDR2 is FQGNSA. This CDR3 comprises 11 residues. For the CDR3, the DNA is TGTGCCAGCAGCTTAATGGATGGCTACACCTTC. Encoded protein: CASSLMDGYTF.

There are a few counts of this clonotype. This chain connects TRBV7-2 to TRBJ1-4, with no clear D. CDR3 length: 16 amino acids. The V end was cut by 2 bases, the J end by 3 bases, with 13 bases between. The V gene's germline CDR1 is SGHTA and CDR2 FQGNSA. CDR3 residues: CASSLMPARANEKLFF. The CDR3, as DNA: TGTGCCAGCAGCTTAATGCCGGCAAGGGCTAATGAAAAACTGTTTTTT.

This clonotype was recorded at least ten times. The chain is built from TRBV5-1 and TRBJ2-3; TRBD2 agrees at 7 bases. Germline CDR1 SGHRS, CDR2 YFSETQ. With V trimmed by 2 bases and J by 0 bases, 3 bases remained unmatched. The CDR3 extends over 15 amino acids. DNA for the CDR3: TGCGCCAGCAGCTTACTAGCGACAAGCACAGATACGCAGTATTTT. It specifies CASSLLATSTDTQYF. Variable domain in full (rest from reference TRBV5-1 and TRBJ2-3): KAGVTQTPRYLIKTRGQQVTLSCSPISGHRSVSWYQQTPGQGLQFLFEYFSETQRNKGNFPGRFSGRQFSNSRSEMNVSTLELGDSALYLCASSLLATSTDTQYFGPGTRLTVL.

This clonotype was seen at least ten times. The chain uses TRBV20-1 and TRBJ2-3, with 10 bases matching TRBD2. From germline, CDR1 is DFQATT and CDR2 SNEGSKA (reference sequence). The J segment lost 1 base and the V segment lost 6 bases, leaving 7 bases of the junction unmatched. The CDR3 extends over 15 amino acids. CDR3 sequence reads: CSAWTSGGGTDTQYF. The CDR3 nucleotides are TGCAGTGCCTGGACTAGCGGTGGGGGCACAGATACGCAGTATTTT.

In this sample, this clonotype turned up many times. The rearrangement joins TRBV20-1 to TRBJ2-7; 9 bases align to TRBD2. The CDR3 covers 16 residues. Trimming cost V 0 bases and J 6 bases; bases outside gene matches: 12. Per the germline V gene, CDR1 is DFQATT and CDR2 is SNEGSKA (reference sequence). CDR3 protein: CSARDPQREARGEQYF. CDR3 sequence (DNA): TGCAGTGCTAGAGATCCCCAGCGGGAGGCAAGGGGCGAGCAGTACTTC.

This chain links TRBV20-1 with TRBJ2-3, with D possibly matching TRBD2 (6 bases). V was clipped by 1 base and J by 2 bases, with 19 bases between them. Germline values: CDR1 DFQATT, CDR2 SNEGSKA (reference sequence). The CDR3 runs to 17 residues. Written as DNA, the CDR3 is TGCAGTGCTAGAGGCCGACGACGGGAGCTTTCCACAGATACGCAGTATTTT. This gives the protein CSARGRRRELSTDTQYF.

This clonotype was counted at least ten times. The rearrangement uses TRBV12-3 or TRBV12-4 and TRBJ1-5; tentative D call: TRBD1 (6 bases). V lost 5 bases to trimming and J lost 0 bases, with 14 bases between them. The CDR3 consists of 16 residues. CDR3 sequence: CASSRTGASSNQPQHF. In DNA form, the CDR3 reads TGTGCCAGCAGTCGAACGGGGGCGAGTAGCAATCAGCCCCAGCATTTT.

The gene calls are TRBV7-2 and TRBJ2-1, with 8 nucleotides matching TRBD2. From germline, CDR1 is SGHTA and CDR2 FQGNSA. J was trimmed by 7 bases and V by 5 bases; bases with no gene match: 7. This CDR3 is built from 14 residues. The DNA of the CDR3 is TGTGCCAGCAGCCATGCGGGAGGCCCTAATGAGCAGTTCTTC. Protein: CASSHAGGPNEQFF.

This clonotype was recorded at least ten times. The rearrangement joins TRBV6-5 to TRBJ1-1, with 7 bases lining up with TRBD1. Germline values: CDR1 MNHEY, CDR2 SVGAGI. This CDR3 contains 14 residues. Unmatched junction bases numbered 5, after V lost 2 bases and J lost 5 bases. CDR3 loop: CASSYAQGRTEAFF. The CDR3 DNA is TGTGCCAGCAGTTACGCACAGGGGAGGACTGAAGCTTTCTTT.

This clonotype was found many times. The CDR3 sequence is CSVDEVGKTEAFF. The DNA of the CDR3 is TGCAGCGTTGATGAGGTGGGGAAAACTGAAGCTTTCTTT. The rearrangement uses TRBV29-1 and TRBJ1-1; D is unresolved. This CDR3 is built from 13 residues. Trimming left V 3 bases short and J 5 bases short, with 13 bases between. CDR1 is SQVTM and CDR2 is ANQGSEA in the germline V gene.

In the case of this clonotype: A much larger clone lies one base from this, so it may be a read error. The genes are TRBV12-3 or TRBV12-4 and TRBJ2-7, with D unclear. The CDR3 loop spans 13 amino acids. This CDR3 reads CASSLHPENEEYF. DNA for the CDR3: TGTGCCAGCAGTTTGCACCCTGAAAACGAGGAGTACTTC.

The table lists this clonotype with many counts. The chain couples TRBV11-2 to TRBJ2-1; D is unresolved. The length of the CDR3 is 13 residues. CDR1 and CDR2 from the germline V gene are SGHAT and FQNNGV. The V end was cut by 8 bases, the J end by 5 bases, with 13 bases between. The CDR3 loop reads CASRTIHNNEQFF. The CDR3 DNA sequence: TGTGCCAGCCGCACAATTCACAACAATGAGCAGTTCTTC.

The chain links TRBV5-1 to TRBJ2-1; TRBD1 matches at 7 bases. CDR3 size: 17 residues. The germline gives CDR1 SGHRS, CDR2 YFSETQ. V shed 1 base and J 6 bases; nucleotides not matched to a gene: 13. DNA for the CDR3: TGCGCCAGCAGCTTGTGGTCGATTGACAGGGTCTGCAATGAGCAGTTCTTC. Its protein product is CASSLWSIDRVCNEQFF.

This clonotype was counted between two and nine times. This rearrangement joins TRBV7-9 to TRBJ2-3; TRBD2 agrees at 9 bases. CDR1 and CDR2 (germline): SEHNR, FQNEAQ (reference sequence). V lost 5 bases and J lost 1; bases outside the gene matches: 4. This CDR3 contains 15 residues. The CDR3 DNA sequence: TGTGCCAGCAGCATGCTAGCGGGACGCACAGATACGCAGTATTTT. Translating gives CASSMLAGRTDTQYF.

This clonotype was picked up many times. This chain joins TRBV11-2 and TRBJ2-1; D is perhaps TRBD2 (5 bases). The germline V gene encodes CDR1 SGHAT and CDR2 FQNNGV. The CDR3 is made up of 18 amino acids. V lost 1 base to trimming and J lost 1 base, with 17 bases between them. The CDR3 protein is CASSLGAPFGDSYNEQFF. CDR3 sequence (DNA): TGTGCCAGCAGCTTAGGGGCCCCTTTCGGGGATTCCTACAATGAGCAGTTCTTC.

Note on this clonotype: Just one base apart from a much larger clone, this may be a read error. The chain employs TRBV4-3 and TRBJ1-3; D is uncertain. The CDR3 is 15 amino acids. Germline values: CDR1 LGHNA, CDR2 YSLEER. CDR3 DNA: TGCGCCAGCAGCCAATTAGGCTACTCTGGAAACGCCATATATTTT. It translates to CASSQLGYSGNAIYF.

This clonotype was seen ten or more times. This chain connects TRBV7-2 to TRBJ2-5; D is perhaps TRBD2 (6 bases). V lost 1 base to trimming and J lost 5 bases, with 14 bases between them. CDR3 length equals 15 residues. Germline V gene data show CDR1 as SGHTA and CDR2 as FQGNSA. The CDR3 spells CASSLGGEVVETQYF. The CDR3 nucleotides read TGTGCCAGCAGCTTAGGGGGGGAGGTGGTGGAGACCCAGTACTTC.

This clonotype was detected ten times or more. The rearrangement joins TRBV7-3 to TRBJ2-1; 7 positions agree with TRBD2. This CDR3 contains 15 residues. Trimming removed 1 base from V and 6 bases from J; junction bases left unmatched: 6. From germline, CDR1 is SGHTA and CDR2 FQGTGA. CDR3 in DNA: TGTGCCAGCAGCTTAAGCGGGAGTGGGATCAATGAGCAGTTCTTC. This gives the protein CASSLSGSGINEQFF.

Many counts were recorded for this clonotype. The chain is built from TRBV12-3 or TRBV12-4 and TRBJ2-1, with a possible D match to TRBD2 (5 bases). The CDR3 has 14 amino acids. The V gene lost 7 bases and the J gene lost 3 bases, with 13 bases spanning the gap. CDR3 residues: CASKLSALYNEQFF. DNA of the CDR3: TGTGCCAGCAAGCTTAGCGCCCTCTACAATGAGCAGTTCTTC.

This clonotype was found many times. This chain uses TRBV28 with TRBJ2-7; D is unresolved. Trimming took 5 bases from V and 6 from J, leaving 17 bases between them. The germline V gene encodes CDR1 MDHEN and CDR2 SYDVKM. This CDR3 comprises 14 residues. The CDR3 region has the DNA TGTGCCAGCAGTCCTCGGGCCACGGTGGGCGAGCAGTACTTC. Translated: CASSPRATVGEQYF. Supplemented by reference TRBV28 and TRBJ2-7, the full variable domain reads DVKVTQSSRYLVKRTGEKVFLECVQDMDHENMFWYRQDPGLGLRLIYFSYDVKMKEKGDIPEGYSVSREKKERFSLILESASTNQTSMYLCASSPRATVGEQYFGPGTRLTVT.

This clonotype was seen repeatedly, ten times or more. The V call is TRBV7-9, the J call TRBJ2-1; the match to TRBD2 covers 7 bases. V lost 7 bases to trimming and J lost 3 bases; unmatched junction nucleotides: 3. The CDR3 is made up of 13 amino acids. Per the germline V gene, CDR1 is SEHNR and CDR2 is FQNEAQ (reference sequence). The DNA for the CDR3 is TGTGCCAGCACGGGGGGAGACTACAATGAGCAGTTCTTC. This encodes CASTGGDYNEQFF.